This TCR beta chain was observed in a study of T cells in Graves' hyperthyroidism and ophthalmopathy. Germline V gives CDR1 DFQATT, CDR2 SNEGSKA (reference sequence). The junction had 10 bases not matched to a gene; V was cut back by 8 bases and J by 3 bases. CDR3 length: 13 amino acids. Amplified regions were TCR beta CDR3 sequences from RNA transcripts. HTBI primers drove first-round RT-PCR of the TCR CDR3. TCRdb analysed the multiplex PCR reads with MiXCR anew, one entry per CDR3 protein. The sample has 45,000 to 75,000 distinct CDR3 sequences, around 48% seen once. This chain joins TRBV20-1 and TRBJ2-7, with TRBD2 matching over 7 bases. Sample: blood. This TCR came from a woman under 40 with Graves' ophthalmopathy. The CDR3: CSYSAGVSYEQYF. As DNA, the CDR3 is TGCAGTTACTCGGCGGGGGTGAGCTACGAGCAGTACTTC.